The 13 T cell receptor beta chains presented below share a single source sample, sequenced in a study of control samples from healthy donors and cancer patients. Clones were sequenced by immunoSEQ multiplex PCR, and TCRdb holds only the in-frame ones, with some missing. The profile shows approximately 87,000 clones, roughly 89% of them singletons. The sequenced sample consisted of blood. Receptor source: a man over 45 in good health.

The chain is built from TRBV7-9 and TRBJ2-4; D might be TRBD2 (5 bases). Germline-derived CDR1 and CDR2 are SEHNR and FQNEAQ (reference sequence). The CDR3 has 19 amino acids. The V gene lost 5 bases and the J gene lost 1 base, with 24 bases spanning the gap. CDR3 protein: CASSPYRGDPPLAKNIQYF. In DNA form, the CDR3 reads TGTGCCAGCAGCCCTTACCGGGGAGATCCACCTCTCGCCAAAAACATTCAGTACTTC.

In its sample, this clone was seen once. CDR3 residues: CASSISGTYEQYF. The CDR3 DNA reads TGTGCCAGTAGTATTTCAGGGACCTACGAGCAGTACTTC. This chain joins TRBV19 and TRBJ2-7; TRBD1 might be the D (5 bases). This CDR3 contains 13 residues. V lost 3 bases to trimming and J lost 2 bases, with 8 bases between them. Per the germline V gene, CDR1 is LNHDA and CDR2 is SQIVND (reference sequence).

The J gene is TRBJ1-3, the V gene TRBV12-5; no definite D call. This CDR3 region has 16 residues. The germline V and J ends were trimmed by 5 bases and 2 bases, with 16 bases remaining between them. Germline V gene data show CDR1 as LGHNT and CDR2 as FRNRAP. CDR3 sequence (DNA): TGTGCTAGTGGTGCCTCTTGGGAGTTGGCTGGAAACACCATATATTTT. This sequence encodes CASGASWELAGNTIYF. Full variable domain (missing parts from reference TRBV12-5 and TRBJ1-3): DARVTQTPRHKVTEMGQEVTMRCQPILGHNTVFWYRQTMMQGLELLAYFRNRAPLDDSGMPKDRFSAEMPDATLATLKIQPSEPRDSAVYFCASGASWELAGNTIYFGEGSWLTVV.

There are a few counts of this clone. The CDR3, as DNA: TGCGCCAGCAGTCTTCAAGGGGCAGATACGCAGTATTTT. Amino acids: CASSLQGADTQYF. The chain uses TRBV5-1 and TRBJ2-3, with D perhaps matching TRBD1 (5 bases). V was clipped by 5 bases and J by 4 bases, with 11 bases between them. The CDR3 sequence is 13 residues long. Germline CDR1 reads SGHRS; CDR2 reads YFSETQ.

The V and J genes are TRBV30 and TRBJ2-7; 9 bases align to TRBD1. The junction had 8 bases not matched to a gene; V was cut back by 2 bases and J by 6 bases. Germline V gives CDR1 GTSNPN, CDR2 SVGIG (reference sequence). The CDR3 spans 14 residues. The CDR3 loop reads CAWSPPGQGSEQYF. CDR3 DNA: TGTGCCTGGAGTCCCCCGGGACAGGGATCCGAGCAGTACTTC.

V gene TRBV7-2 combines with J gene TRBJ1-1, with TRBD1 as a possible D gene (6 bases). The CDR3 loop spans 14 amino acids. Trimming cost V 3 bases and J 1 base, with 9 bases left between them. Per the germline V gene, CDR1 is SGHTA and CDR2 is FQGNSA. CDR3 residues: CASSLGQRNTEAFF. CDR3 nucleotides: TGTGCCAGCAGCTTGGGACAACGGAACACTGAAGCTTTCTTT.

The chain employs TRBV7-6 and TRBJ2-7; D is tentatively TRBD1 or TRBD2 (7 bases each). The V gene lost 5 bases and the J gene lost 5 bases, with 19 bases spanning the gap. Germline CDR1 and CDR2: SGHVS and FNYEAQ. This CDR3 region has 15 residues. Here the CDR3 DNA reads TGTGCCAGCAGCGCGCCGACAGGGCGGGAGAACGAGCAGTACTTC. It yields the protein CASSAPTGRENEQYF.

In its sample, this clone was seen once. The V gene is TRBV5-1, the J gene TRBJ1-1; 7 positions match TRBD1. The CDR3 is 14 residues long. Germline V CDR1 and CDR2: SGHRS, YFSETQ. J was trimmed by 3 bases and V by 4 bases; bases with no gene match: 6. CDR3 residues: CASSATGQYTEAFF. The CDR3 nucleotides read TGCGCCAGCAGCGCGACGGGACAGTACACTGAAGCTTTCTTT.

This chain joins TRBV6-1 and TRBJ1-2, with D perhaps TRBD1 (5 bases). The ends were cut back, 0 bases at V and 6 bases at J, with 14 bases in the middle. The CDR3 spans 15 residues. Germline values: CDR1 MNHNS, CDR2 SASEGT. CDR3 nucleotide sequence: TGTGCCAGCAGTGAAGCGGTCAGGGTGGCCGATGGCTACACCTTC. As protein: CASSEAVRVADGYTF.

The rearrangement links TRBV12-3 or TRBV12-4 to TRBJ1-1; no definite D call. The CDR3 has 13 amino acids. V was clipped by 3 bases and J by 5 bases, with 10 bases between them. In DNA form, the CDR3 reads TGTGCCAGCAGTTTGTTATTGGGTACTGAAGCTTTCTTT. This sequence encodes CASSLLLGTEAFF.

The V and J genes are TRBV29-1 and TRBJ2-3; 9 bases match TRBD2. Trimming cost V 6 bases and J 6 bases; bases outside gene matches: 13. The CDR3 runs 15 residues. CDR1 and CDR2 from the germline V gene are SQVTM and ANQGSEA. In DNA form, the CDR3 reads TGCAGCGTACCTCTTGGCGGGGGGGCGTCGGATACGCAGTATTTT. This gives the protein CSVPLGGGASDTQYF.

The chain links TRBV7-9 to TRBJ2-5; a possible D gene is TRBD2 (6 bases). V dropped 6 bases and J dropped 0 bases, with 11 bases sitting between them. This CDR3 comprises 14 residues. Germline CDR1 reads SEHNR; CDR2 reads FQNEAQ (reference sequence). This CDR3 is CASRPAGYQETQYF. Here the CDR3 DNA reads TGTGCCAGCAGGCCAGCGGGTTACCAAGAGACCCAGTACTTC.

This clone was seen a few times. The CDR3 nucleotides are TGCAGCGTTGCAGGGGCTAACGAGCAGTACTTC. Protein product: CSVAGANEQYF. The chain couples TRBV29-1 to TRBJ2-7, with a possible D match to TRBD1 (6 bases). The germline V gene encodes CDR1 SQVTM and CDR2 ANQGSEA. The CDR3 is 11 amino acids. V was shortened by 4 bases and J by 5 bases, with 9 bases between the two germline ends.